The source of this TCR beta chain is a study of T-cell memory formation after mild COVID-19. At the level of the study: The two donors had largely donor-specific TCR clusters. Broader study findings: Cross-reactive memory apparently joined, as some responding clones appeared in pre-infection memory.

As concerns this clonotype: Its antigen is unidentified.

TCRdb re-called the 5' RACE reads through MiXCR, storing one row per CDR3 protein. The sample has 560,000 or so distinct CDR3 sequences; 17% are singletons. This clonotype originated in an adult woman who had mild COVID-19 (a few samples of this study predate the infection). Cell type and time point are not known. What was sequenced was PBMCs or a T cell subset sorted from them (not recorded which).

The CDR3 here is CASSQDPSSTDTQYF. The CDR3 DNA reads TGTGCCAGCAGCCAAGACCCCTCCTCGACAGATACGCAGTATTTT. This chain connects TRBV4-2 to TRBJ2-3; D ambiguous. Trimming removed 0 bases at V and 3 bases at J, with 10 bases between. The CDR3 contains 15 residues. The germline V gene encodes CDR1 LGHNA and CDR2 YNFKEQ.